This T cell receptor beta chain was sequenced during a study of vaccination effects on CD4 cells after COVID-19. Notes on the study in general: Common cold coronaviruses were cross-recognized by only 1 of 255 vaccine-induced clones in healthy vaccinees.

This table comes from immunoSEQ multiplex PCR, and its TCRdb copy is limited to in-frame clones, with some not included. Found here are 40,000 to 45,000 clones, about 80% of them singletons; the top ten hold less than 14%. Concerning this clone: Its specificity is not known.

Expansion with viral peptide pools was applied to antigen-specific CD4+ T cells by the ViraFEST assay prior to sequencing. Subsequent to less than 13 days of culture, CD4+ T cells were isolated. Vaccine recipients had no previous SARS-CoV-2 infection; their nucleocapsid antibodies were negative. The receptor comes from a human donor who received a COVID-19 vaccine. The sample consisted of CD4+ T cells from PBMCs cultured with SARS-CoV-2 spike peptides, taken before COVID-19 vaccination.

As DNA, the CDR3 is TGTGCTAGTGGTATGATACCCTTAGGACAGGGCAATGAGCAGTTCTTC. This translates into CASGMIPLGQGNEQFF. The chain carries TRBV12-5 and TRBJ2-1, with TRBD1 matching 8 bases. Trimming removed 5 bases from V and 6 bases from J; junction bases left unmatched: 12. This CDR3 is 16 amino acids long. Germline V gene sequence: CDR1 LGHNT, CDR2 FRNRAP.